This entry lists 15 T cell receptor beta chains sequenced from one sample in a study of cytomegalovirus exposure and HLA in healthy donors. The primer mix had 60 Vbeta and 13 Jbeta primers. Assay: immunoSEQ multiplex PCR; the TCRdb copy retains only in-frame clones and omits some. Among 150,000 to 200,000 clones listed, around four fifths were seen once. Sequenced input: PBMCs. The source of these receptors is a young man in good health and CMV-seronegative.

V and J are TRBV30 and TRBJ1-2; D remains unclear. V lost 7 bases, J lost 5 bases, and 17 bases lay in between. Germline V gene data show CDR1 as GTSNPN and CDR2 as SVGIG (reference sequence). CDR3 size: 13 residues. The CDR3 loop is CASTQAGRYGYTF. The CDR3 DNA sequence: TGTGCCTCGACCCAAGCGGGTCGGTATGGCTACACCTTC.

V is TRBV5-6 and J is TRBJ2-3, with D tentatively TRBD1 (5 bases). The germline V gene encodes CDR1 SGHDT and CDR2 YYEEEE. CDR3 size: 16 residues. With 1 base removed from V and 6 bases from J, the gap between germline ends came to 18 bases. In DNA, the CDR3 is TGTGCCAGCAGCTTGATGGGGCGATTCGACATGGATACGCAGTATTTT. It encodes CASSLMGRFDMDTQYF. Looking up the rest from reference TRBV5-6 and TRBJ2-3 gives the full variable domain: DAGVTQSPTHLIKTRGQQVTLRCSPKSGHDTVSWYQQALGQGPQFIFQYYEEEERQRGNFPDRFSGHQFPNYSSELNVNALLLGDSALYLCASSLMGRFDMDTQYFGPGTRLTVL.

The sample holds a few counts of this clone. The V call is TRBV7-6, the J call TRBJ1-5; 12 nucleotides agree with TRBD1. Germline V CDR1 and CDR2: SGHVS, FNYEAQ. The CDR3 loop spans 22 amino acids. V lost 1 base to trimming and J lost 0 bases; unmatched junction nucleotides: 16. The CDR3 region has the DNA TGTGCCAGCAGCTTAGTTCCAAAAAACTCCGGGACAGGGGGCTGTAGCAATCAGCCCCAGCATTTT. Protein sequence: CASSLVPKNSGTGGCSNQPQHF.

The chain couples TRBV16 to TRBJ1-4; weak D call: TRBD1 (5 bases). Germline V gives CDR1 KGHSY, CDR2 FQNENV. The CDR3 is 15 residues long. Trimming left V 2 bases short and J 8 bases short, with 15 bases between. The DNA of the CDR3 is TGTGCCAGCAGCCAAAGGTCATGGGGGGAGGAAAAACTGTTTTTT. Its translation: CASSQRSWGEEKLFF.

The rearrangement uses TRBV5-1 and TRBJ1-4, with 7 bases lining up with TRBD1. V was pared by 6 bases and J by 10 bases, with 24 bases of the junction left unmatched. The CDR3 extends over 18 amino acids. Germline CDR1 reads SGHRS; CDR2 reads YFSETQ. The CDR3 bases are TGCGCCAGCAAATACATTGACAGGGCTCGCGGGAGGAGCGTAAAACTGTTTTTT. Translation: CASKYIDRARGRSVKLFF. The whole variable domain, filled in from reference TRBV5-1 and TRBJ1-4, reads KAGVTQTPRYLIKTRGQQVTLSCSPISGHRSVSWYQQTPGQGLQFLFEYFSETQRNKGNFPGRFSGRQFSNSRSEMNVSTLELGDSALYLCASKYIDRARGRSVKLFFGSGTQLSVL.

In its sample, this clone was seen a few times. The CDR3: CASSYLAAEAFF. The CDR3 nucleotides read TGTGCCAGCAGTTACTTGGCCGCTGAAGCTTTCTTT. V gene TRBV6-6 combines with J gene TRBJ1-1; no clear D gene. The CDR3 sequence is 12 residues long. CDR1 and CDR2 (germline): MNHNY, SVGAGI (reference sequence). V was trimmed by 1 base and J by 6 bases, leaving 6 bases between them.

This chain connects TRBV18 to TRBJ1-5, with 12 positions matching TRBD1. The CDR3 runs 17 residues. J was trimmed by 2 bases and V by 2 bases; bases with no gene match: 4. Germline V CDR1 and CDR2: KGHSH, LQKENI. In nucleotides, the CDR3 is TGTGCCAGCTCACCAGGGACAGGGGGCATGGGCAATCAGCCCCAGCATTTT. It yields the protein CASSPGTGGMGNQPQHF.

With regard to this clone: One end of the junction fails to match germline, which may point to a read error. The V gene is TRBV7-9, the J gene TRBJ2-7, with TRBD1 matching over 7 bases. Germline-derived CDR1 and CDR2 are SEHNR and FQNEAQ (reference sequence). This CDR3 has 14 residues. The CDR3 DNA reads TGTTCCAGCAGCTCGGAATCGACAGGGCCCGAGCAGTACTTC. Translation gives CSSSSESTGPEQYF. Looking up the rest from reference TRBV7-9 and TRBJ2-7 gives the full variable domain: DTGVSQNPRHKITKRGQNVTFRCDPISEHNRLYWYRQTLGQGPEFLTYFQNEAQLEKSRLLSDRFSAERPKGSFSTLEIQRTEQGDSAMYLCSSSSESTGPEQYFGPGTRLTVT.

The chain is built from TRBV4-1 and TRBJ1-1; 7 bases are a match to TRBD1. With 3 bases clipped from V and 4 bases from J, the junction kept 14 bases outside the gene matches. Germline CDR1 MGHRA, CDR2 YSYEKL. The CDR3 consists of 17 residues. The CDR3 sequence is CASSHPILGTDFTEAFF. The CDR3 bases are TGCGCCAGCAGCCATCCGATATTGGGGACAGACTTCACTGAAGCTTTCTTT.

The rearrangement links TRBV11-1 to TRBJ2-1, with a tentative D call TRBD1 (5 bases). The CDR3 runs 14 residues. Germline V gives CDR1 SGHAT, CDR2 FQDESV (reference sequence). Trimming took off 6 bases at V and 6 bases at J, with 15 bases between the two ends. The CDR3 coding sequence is TGTGCCAGCAGGGCCAGGCAGGGCCCCAATGAGCAGTTCTTC. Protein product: CASRARQGPNEQFF.

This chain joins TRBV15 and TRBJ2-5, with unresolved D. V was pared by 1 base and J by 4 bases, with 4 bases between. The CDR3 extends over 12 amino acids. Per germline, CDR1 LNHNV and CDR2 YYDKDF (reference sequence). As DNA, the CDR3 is TGTGCCACCAGCAGAGGCGGAGAGACCCAGTACTTC. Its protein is CATSRGGETQYF.

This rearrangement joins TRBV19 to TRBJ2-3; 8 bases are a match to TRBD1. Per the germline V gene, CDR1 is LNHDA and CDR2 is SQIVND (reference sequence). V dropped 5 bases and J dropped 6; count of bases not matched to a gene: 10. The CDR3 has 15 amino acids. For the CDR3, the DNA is TGTGCCAGTAGTCTCTTGGACAGGGCAACGGATACGCAGTATTTT. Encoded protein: CASSLLDRATDTQYF. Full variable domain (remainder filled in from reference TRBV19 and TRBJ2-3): DGGITQSPKYLFRKEGQNVTLSCEQNLNHDAMYWYRQDPGQGLRLIYYSQIVNDFQKGDIAEGYSVSREKKESFPLTVTSAQKNPTAFYLCASSLLDRATDTQYFGPGTRLTVL.

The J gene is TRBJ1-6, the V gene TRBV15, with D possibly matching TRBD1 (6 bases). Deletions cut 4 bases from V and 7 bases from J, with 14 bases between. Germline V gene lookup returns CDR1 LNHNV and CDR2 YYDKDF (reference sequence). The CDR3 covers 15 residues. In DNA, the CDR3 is TGTGCCACCAGCATAACTCGGGACATAAATTCACCCCTCCACTTT. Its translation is CATSITRDINSPLHF.

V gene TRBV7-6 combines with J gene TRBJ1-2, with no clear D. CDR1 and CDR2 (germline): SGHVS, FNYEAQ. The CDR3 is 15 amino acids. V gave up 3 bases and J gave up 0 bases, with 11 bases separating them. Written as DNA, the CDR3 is TGTGCCAGCAGCTTGGAAGCGGCTCCTAACTATGGCTACACCTTC. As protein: CASSLEAAPNYGYTF. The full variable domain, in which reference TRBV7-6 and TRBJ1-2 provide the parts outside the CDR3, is GAGVSQSPRYKVTKRGQDVALRCDPISGHVSLYWYRQALGQGPEFLTYFNYEAQQDKSGLPNDRFSAERPEGSISTLTIQRTEQRDSAMYRCASSLEAAPNYGYTFGSGTRLTVV.

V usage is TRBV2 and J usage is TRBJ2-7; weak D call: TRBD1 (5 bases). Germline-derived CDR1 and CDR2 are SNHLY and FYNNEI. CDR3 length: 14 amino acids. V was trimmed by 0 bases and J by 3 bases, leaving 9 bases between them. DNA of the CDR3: TGTGCCAGCAGTGAAGCCAGGGTGGGCTACGAGCAGTACTTC. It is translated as CASSEARVGYEQYF.